This TCR beta chain was recorded in a study of blood T cell repertoires in COVID-19. Study details: Spain, Italy and the United States supplied samples that represented acute and convalescent COVID-19. Sample material is recorded as cDNA or gDNA derived from T cells, B-cell-depleted T cells, or PBMCs.

TCRdb keeps only in-frame clones here, not all; method: immunoSEQ multiplex PCR. The data show tens of thousands of clones, about 92% seen once. The V gene's germline CDR1 is SEHNR and CDR2 FQNEAQ (reference sequence). The CDR3 spans 14 residues. The V end lost 1 base, the J end lost 7 bases, and 11 bases lay between the germline ends. The sample was peripheral blood. This TCR was recovered from a man in his 60s with acute or convalescent COVID-19. The chain has TRBV7-9 and TRBJ1-5; D is unclear. The CDR3 reads CASSLVGEGQPQHF. In nucleotides, the CDR3 is TGTGCCAGCAGCTTAGTAGGAGAGGGACAGCCCCAGCATTTT. Drawing the rest from reference TRBV7-9 and TRBJ1-5, the complete variable domain is DTGVSQNPRHKITKRGQNVTFRCDPISEHNRLYWYRQTLGQGPEFLTYFQNEAQLEKSRLLSDRFSAERPKGSFSTLEIQRTEQGDSAMYLCASSLVGEGQPQHFGDGTRLSIL.